A single sample is the source of the 31 T cell receptor beta chains below, sequenced in a study of graft-versus-host responses after intestinal transplantation (dated by TCRdb to about 2021). To isolate intraepithelial and lamina propria lymphocytes from graft specimens, dithiothreitol, EDTA incubations and collagenase D digestion were used. Library generation was performed with the immunoSEQ multiplex PCR assay. TCRdb obtained this table from immuneACCESS and retained in-frame rearrangements with V and J assigned. These tables miss some clones; where compared with another copy, unresolved V genes account for less than half of the shortfall, and the remainder is unexplained. This sample holds about 23,000 clones; roughly 72% were observed only once. The top ten clonotypes cover around 3.3% of the sample. Material: ileum tissue, obtained 12 days after intestinal transplant. The receptors were gathered from a human patient who received an intestinal transplant, so some T cells may come from the graft donor.

The chain links TRBV6-1 to TRBJ1-2; D gene unclear. The V gene's germline CDR1 is MNHNS and CDR2 SASEGT. The CDR3 has 14 amino acids. The germline V and J ends were trimmed by 6 bases and 3 bases, with 14 bases remaining between them. CDR3 sequence reads: CASRISSLDYGYTF. The DNA for the CDR3 is TGTGCCAGCAGAATAAGTAGTTTGGACTATGGCTACACCTTC.

This rearrangement joins TRBV7-8 to TRBJ1-6, with D maybe TRBD1 (5 bases). The V and J ends lost 4 bases and 0 bases respectively, with 25 bases between them. Germline lookup yields CDR1 SGHVS and CDR2 FQNEAQ. The CDR3 sequence is 21 residues long. CDR3: CASSSGLLGAPLSSYNSPLHF. For the CDR3, the DNA is TGTGCCAGCAGCTCCGGTCTCTTAGGGGCCCCCCTGAGCTCCTATAATTCACCCCTCCACTTT.

This clone was counted only a few times. The rearrangement links TRBV7-2 to TRBJ2-7; D is ambiguous. There are 11 residues in the CDR3. V was clipped by 3 bases and J by 3 bases, with 3 bases between them. Germline CDR1 is SGHTA and CDR2 is FQGNSA. For the CDR3, the DNA is TGTGCCAGCAGCTTCAACTACGAGCAGTACTTC. It yields the protein CASSFNYEQYF.

This rearrangement joins TRBV5-1 to TRBJ2-1, with 7 bases aligning to TRBD1. This CDR3 spans 16 amino acids. Germline CDR1 reads SGHRS; CDR2 reads YFSETQ. Trimming removed 4 bases from V and 0 bases from J; junction bases left unmatched: 7. The CDR3 DNA is TGCGCCAGCAGCCTCCTCCGGGACAGCTCCTACAATGAGCAGTTCTTC. Translated, it gives CASSLLRDSSYNEQFF. The full variable domain, its missing parts supplied by reference TRBV5-1 and TRBJ2-1, is KAGVTQTPRYLIKTRGQQVTLSCSPISGHRSVSWYQQTPGQGLQFLFEYFSETQRNKGNFPGRFSGRQFSNSRSEMNVSTLELGDSALYLCASSLLRDSSYNEQFFGPGTRLTVL.

The chain combines TRBV7-9 with TRBJ1-1; D remains ambiguous. The ends were cut back, 2 bases at V and 3 bases at J, with 10 bases in the middle. CDR1 and CDR2 (germline): SEHNR, FQNEAQ (reference sequence). CDR3 length equals 14 residues. The CDR3: CASSLLGLHTEAFF. The CDR3 DNA reads TGTGCCAGCAGCTTATTGGGCCTTCACACTGAAGCTTTCTTT.

The rearrangement links TRBV12-5 to TRBJ2-5, with a tentative D call TRBD1 (6 bases). Germline CDR1 is LGHNT and CDR2 is FRNRAP. Deletions cut 3 bases from V and 5 bases from J, with 16 bases between. The CDR3 length is 15 residues. CDR3 residues: CASGLGGGGQETQYF. DNA for the CDR3: TGTGCTAGTGGTTTAGGTGGTGGAGGACAGGAGACCCAGTACTTC.

This sequence joins TRBV7-9 and TRBJ2-1, with 10 bases fitting TRBD2. Trimming removed 8 bases from V and 8 bases from J; junction bases left unmatched: 15. The CDR3 covers 16 residues. The V gene's germline CDR1 is SEHNR and CDR2 FQNEAQ (reference sequence). The CDR3 region is CASDVGAGGPVDEQFF. In nucleotides, the CDR3 is TGTGCCAGCGATGTGGGAGCGGGGGGGCCAGTCGATGAGCAGTTCTTC.

The rearrangement links TRBV6-5 to TRBJ1-5, with 9 bases aligning to TRBD1. Germline lookup yields CDR1 MNHEY and CDR2 SVGAGI. With 2 bases clipped from V and 3 bases from J, the junction kept 5 bases outside the gene matches. The CDR3 runs to 16 residues. The CDR3 DNA is TGTGCCAGCAGTTACCCCGGGACAGGGATCAATCAGCCCCAGCATTTT. It is translated as CASSYPGTGINQPQHF.

The V gene is TRBV7-3, the J gene TRBJ2-7, with TRBD2 matching 9 bases. CDR3 length equals 15 residues. From germline, CDR1 is SGHTA and CDR2 FQGTGA. V was pared by 2 bases and J by 4 bases, with 6 bases of the junction left unmatched. The chain's CDR3 is CASSLAGGPMYEQYF. The CDR3 region has the DNA TGTGCCAGCAGCTTAGCGGGGGGGCCTATGTACGAGCAGTACTTC.

The rearrangement links TRBV10-3 to TRBJ2-5; D is possibly TRBD1 (5 bases). The germline V gene has CDR1 ENHRY and CDR2 SYGVKD. This CDR3 comprises 15 residues. Between the trimmed V and J ends, which lost 5 bases and 5 bases, there was a span of 18 bases. The CDR3 region is CAISSIPGFWETQYF. CDR3 sequence (DNA): TGTGCCATCAGTTCCATACCAGGGTTTTGGGAGACCCAGTACTTC.

The V call is TRBV10-3, the J call TRBJ2-3; 10 nucleotides line up with TRBD2. The length of the CDR3 is 15 residues. The ends lost 10 bases at V and 3 bases at J; junction bases unmatched: 10. The germline V gene encodes CDR1 ENHRY and CDR2 SYGVKD. The CDR3 sequence is CATIRTSGTTDTQYF. In DNA, the CDR3 is TGTGCCACAATTCGGACTAGCGGAACTACAGATACGCAGTATTTT.

The genes are TRBV9 and TRBJ2-5, with 11 nucleotides matching TRBD2. This CDR3 comprises 15 residues. V lost 3 bases, J lost 7 bases, and 8 bases stayed unmatched. From germline, CDR1 is SGDLS and CDR2 YYNGEE. The CDR3 sequence is CASSELAGGPGTQYF. The DNA of the CDR3 is TGTGCCAGCAGCGAATTAGCGGGGGGGCCGGGGACCCAGTACTTC.

The V call is TRBV6-4, the J call TRBJ2-2, with D perhaps TRBD1 (5 bases). The CDR3 loop spans 14 amino acids. Between the trimmed V and J ends, which lost 0 bases and 3 bases, there was a span of 5 bases. CDR1 and CDR2 from the germline V gene are MRHNA and SNTAGT. The CDR3 nucleotides are TGTGCCAGCAGTGACTCGACAGACACCGGGGAGCTGTTTTTT. Translation: CASSDSTDTGELFF.

The rearrangement joins TRBV5-1 to TRBJ2-7, with TRBD2 matching 7 bases. The ends lost 0 bases at V and 4 bases at J; junction bases unmatched: 4. CDR1 is SGHRS, CDR2 YFSETQ, per germline. The CDR3 spans 14 residues. The chain's CDR3 is CASSLVAGVYEQYF. The CDR3 DNA reads as TGCGCCAGCAGCTTGGTCGCGGGGGTTTACGAGCAGTACTTC.

The CDR3 loop reads CASSLQGASDTQYF. In nucleotides, the CDR3 is TGTGCCAGCAGTTTACAGGGGGCCAGCGATACGCAGTATTTT. The V call is TRBV27, the J call TRBJ2-3, with 8 positions matching TRBD1. This CDR3 has 14 amino acids. V gave up 2 bases and J gave up 6 bases; unmatched junction bases: 4. Germline CDR1 reads MNHEY; CDR2 reads SMNVEV (reference sequence).

The gene calls are TRBV4-1 and TRBJ1-1, with TRBD1 as a possible D gene (6 bases). V lost 6 bases, J lost 6 bases, and 17 bases lay in between. Germline V gene lookup returns CDR1 MGHRA and CDR2 YSYEKL. The CDR3 has 14 amino acids. CDR3 nucleotide sequence: TGCGCCAGCAGGGGGGCTTTAAGATCTTCTGAAGCTTTCTTT. Encoded protein: CASRGALRSSEAFF.

The gene calls are TRBV19 and TRBJ1-2, with 8 positions matching TRBD1. V was pared by 5 bases and J by 4 bases, with 6 bases of the junction left unmatched. CDR1 and CDR2 (germline): LNHDA, SQIVND (reference sequence). This CDR3 has 14 residues. The CDR3 DNA is TGTGCCAGTAGTGTCAACAGGGGGGGCTATGGCTACACCTTC. This encodes CASSVNRGGYGYTF.

This clone was seen once. This chain uses TRBV6-5 with TRBJ2-3; TRBD1 matches 9 bases. Trimming removed 2 bases from V and 4 bases from J; junction bases left unmatched: 4. Germline CDR1 reads MNHEY; CDR2 reads SVGAGI. The CDR3 runs to 15 residues. DNA of the CDR3: TGTGCCAGCAGTTACGCAGGGACAGGGCCAGATACGCAGTATTTT. Its translation: CASSYAGTGPDTQYF.

Comments on this clone: The sample carries other DNA sequences with the same CDR3. This rearrangement joins TRBV5-1 to TRBJ1-3; TRBD1 matches at 8 bases. The CDR3 runs to 14 residues. Germline CDR1 is SGHRS and CDR2 is YFSETQ. The V gene end was trimmed by 3 bases and the J gene end by 2 bases; junction bases not matched to a gene: 1. The CDR3 here is CASSSQGAGNTIYF. For the CDR3, the DNA is TGCGCCAGCAGCTCACAGGGGGCTGGAAACACCATATATTTT. The variable domain in full, completed from reference TRBV5-1 and TRBJ1-3, reads KAGVTQTPRYLIKTRGQQVTLSCSPISGHRSVSWYQQTPGQGLQFLFEYFSETQRNKGNFPGRFSGRQFSNSRSEMNVSTLELGDSALYLCASSSQGAGNTIYFGEGSWLTVV.

The CDR3 sequence: CASSLVPSSYEQYF. In DNA, the CDR3 is TGTGCCAGCAGCTTGGTTCCGAGTTCCTACGAGCAGTACTTC. V gene TRBV5-4 combines with J gene TRBJ2-7; D remains unclear. This CDR3 is 14 amino acids long. Trimming pared 0 bases from V and 1 base from J, leaving 8 bases between. The germline V gene has CDR1 SGHNT and CDR2 YYREEE (reference sequence).

The chain combines TRBV6-6 with TRBJ1-6, with no clear D. V was trimmed by 0 bases and J by 8 bases, leaving 14 bases between them. This CDR3 has 16 amino acids. Germline-derived CDR1 and CDR2 are MNHNY and SVGAGI (reference sequence). The CDR3 nucleotides read TGTGCCAGCAGTTACTCCCCGGGAATCGGGCATTCACCCCTCCACTTT. Its protein product is CASSYSPGIGHSPLHF.

This clone appeared a single time. The chain has TRBV18 and TRBJ1-1, with D possibly being TRBD1 (5 bases). The CDR3 runs 15 residues. Trimming pared 3 bases from V and 4 bases from J, leaving 15 bases between. Germline CDR1 is KGHSH and CDR2 is LQKENI. CDR3 nucleotide sequence: TGTGCCAGCTCACCCACCCTCGGGGGTTTCACTGAAGCTTTCTTT. This sequence encodes CASSPTLGGFTEAFF.

This chain links TRBV7-9 with TRBJ1-1, with TRBD1 matching 9 bases. The V and J ends lost 4 bases and 10 bases, in that order; junction bases with no gene match: 1. This CDR3 has 11 amino acids. Germline V gene sequence: CDR1 SEHNR, CDR2 FQNEAQ (reference sequence). The CDR3 here is CASSWGQGAFF. CDR3 nucleotide sequence: TGTGCCAGCAGCTGGGGACAGGGAGCTTTCTTT. Filled out from reference TRBV7-9 and TRBJ1-1, the complete variable domain reads DTGVSQNPRHKITKRGQNVTFRCDPISEHNRLYWYRQTLGQGPEFLTYFQNEAQLEKSRLLSDRFSAERPKGSFSTLEIQRTEQGDSAMYLCASSWGQGAFFGQGTRLTVV.

The J gene is TRBJ1-1, the V gene TRBV5-1, with TRBD1 identical over 11 bases. Germline CDR1 SGHRS, CDR2 YFSETQ. The CDR3 has 16 residues. V shed 0 bases, J shed 6 bases, and the junction held 7 bases outside the gene matches. The CDR3 protein is CASSLGGDRGSPEAFF. The CDR3 DNA reads as TGCGCCAGCAGCTTGGGGGGGGACAGGGGGTCCCCTGAAGCTTTCTTT.

The rearrangement links TRBV9 to TRBJ2-1; tentatively, D is TRBD2 (6 bases). Germline V gene data show CDR1 as SGDLS and CDR2 as YYNGEE. CDR3 size: 15 residues. Trimming took 3 bases from V and 6 from J, leaving 16 bases between them. The CDR3 sequence: CASSDPGTLFNEQFF. In DNA form, the CDR3 reads TGTGCCAGCAGCGACCCCGGGACTTTGTTCAATGAGCAGTTCTTC.

This clone occurred once. The V and J genes are TRBV13 and TRBJ2-1, with a weak D call TRBD2 (6 bases). The V gene's germline CDR1 is PRHDT and CDR2 FYEKMQ (reference sequence). The CDR3 consists of 17 residues. V was pared by 1 base and J by 3 bases, with 16 bases between. CDR3 amino acids: CASSLVGPAGLYNEQFF. The CDR3, as DNA: TGTGCCAGCAGCTTAGTGGGGCCAGCGGGTCTCTACAATGAGCAGTTCTTC.

The V gene is TRBV5-1, the J gene TRBJ2-5; D may be TRBD1 (6 bases). The V gene lost 4 bases and the J gene lost 5 bases, with 18 bases spanning the gap. The germline CDR1 and CDR2 sequences are SGHRS and YFSETQ. This CDR3 region has 15 residues. Here the CDR3 reads CASSPEQGIWETQYF. The CDR3 DNA sequence: TGCGCCAGCAGCCCGGAGCAGGGGATATGGGAGACCCAGTACTTC.

This clone was detected only a few times. The CDR3 coding sequence is TGTGCCAGCAGCTTAGGGAGGGGGCCAAGCGAGCAGTACTTC. As protein: CASSLGRGPSEQYF. The chain has TRBV7-9 and TRBJ2-7; possibly TRBD1 for D (7 bases). The CDR3 has 14 amino acids. Trimming removed 1 base from V and 6 bases from J, with 13 bases in between. Germline V gene data show CDR1 as SEHNR and CDR2 as FQNEAQ (reference sequence).

V and J are TRBV12-5 and TRBJ2-1; tentatively, D is TRBD1 (5 bases). The length of the CDR3 is 15 residues. From germline, CDR1 is LGHNT and CDR2 FRNRAP. V shed 1 base and J shed 6 bases, with 13 bases lying between them. This chain's CDR3 is CASGLDIGAPNEQFF. The CDR3 DNA is TGTGCTAGTGGTTTGGACATTGGGGCCCCCAATGAGCAGTTCTTC. Together with reference TRBV12-5 and TRBJ2-1, the CDR3 gives the full variable domain: DARVTQTPRHKVTEMGQEVTMRCQPILGHNTVFWYRQTMMQGLELLAYFRNRAPLDDSGMPKDRFSAEMPDATLATLKIQPSEPRDSAVYFCASGLDIGAPNEQFFGPGTRLTVL.

This clone was observed a handful of times. The chain uses TRBV9 and TRBJ1-4; no definite D call. CDR1 and CDR2 from the germline V gene are SGDLS and YYNGEE. This CDR3 is 14 amino acids long. Between the trimmed V and J ends, which lost 4 bases and 6 bases, there was a span of 13 bases. CDR3 residues: CASSFSVRDEKLFF. In DNA, the CDR3 is TGTGCCAGCAGCTTCAGCGTTCGAGATGAAAAACTGTTTTTT.

This clone showed up just a few times. This chain joins TRBV7-9 and TRBJ2-3; D is unresolved. This CDR3 is 12 amino acids long. Germline values: CDR1 SEHNR, CDR2 FQNEAQ (reference sequence). Trimming shortened V by 2 bases and J by 6 bases, and 6 bases separated the two germline ends. The CDR3: CASSLYGDTQYF. For the CDR3, the DNA is TGTGCCAGCAGCTTATACGGGGATACGCAGTATTTT.